This T cell receptor (beta chain) stems from a study of cytomegalovirus exposure and HLA in healthy donors. Study-wide findings and caveats: According to an earlier analysis, most TCR beta V segments yielded productive rearrangements about 87% or about 30% of the time.

Primers for the PCR totalled 60 Vbeta and 13 Jbeta. Measured with immunoSEQ multiplex PCR; TCRdb has only the in-frame clones, and not every one. The sample holds roughly 120,000 clones; 55% to 80% are singletons and the top ten take about 2.2%. On this clone: The antigen remains undetermined.

This CDR3 is built from 14 residues. The ends were cut back, 4 bases at V and 3 bases at J, with 13 bases in the middle. Germline V gene sequence: CDR1 SGHRS, CDR2 YFSETQ. Sequencing was carried out using PBMCs. This receptor was obtained from a woman aged 30 to 39 in good health and CMV-seronegative. This rearrangement joins TRBV5-1 to TRBJ1-2; no reliable D call. CDR3 residues: CASSVGLADYGYTF. Written as DNA, the CDR3 is TGCGCCAGCAGCGTAGGATTAGCTGACTATGGCTACACCTTC.